This is a list of T cell receptor beta chains from one sample in a study of shared clonotypes between healthy human individuals. Assay used: immunoSEQ multiplex PCR; TCRdb lists only in-frame clones, some missing. The sample has roughly 2,000,000 clones; about 95% are singletons. The sample consisted of naive CD8+ T cells sorted from blood. Every receptor here comes from a man aged 18 to 29 in good health. Both conserved end residues are part of each CDR3. Each record gives: D gene, clone size, V gene, J gene, CDR3 protein, CDR3 DNA. The D gene is left open where the match is weak. Size is stated for part of the rows, as once, few or many counts, or as a class when the clone is expanded.

D gene: TRBD1; clone size: NA; V gene: TRBV7-8; J gene: TRBJ1-5; CDR3 protein: CASSPGTALNQPQHF; CDR3 DNA: TGTGCCAGCAGCCCGGGGACAGCTCTCAATCAGCCCCAGCATTTT
D gene: TRBD1; clone size: NA; V gene: TRBV6-6; J gene: TRBJ1-5; CDR3 protein: CASLRGEGNQPQHF; CDR3 DNA: TGTGCCAGCCTCAGGGGGGAAGGCAATCAGCCCCAGCATTTT
D gene: NA; clone size: NA; V gene: TRBV27; J gene: TRBJ2-7; CDR3 protein: CASSLLGDYEQYF; CDR3 DNA: TGTGCCAGCAGCCTTTTGGGCGACTACGAGCAGTACTTC
D gene: NA; clone size: NA; V gene: TRBV4-2; J gene: TRBJ2-1; CDR3 protein: CASSQDLREQFF; CDR3 DNA: TGTGCCAGCAGCCAAGATCTCCGTGAGCAGTTCTTC
D gene: NA; clone size: NA; V gene: TRBV15; J gene: TRBJ2-7; CDR3 protein: CATSEAETHYEQYF; CDR3 DNA: TGTGCCACCAGCGAAGCCGAGACCCACTACGAGCAGTACTTC
D gene: TRBD2; clone size: NA; V gene: TRBV7-8; J gene: TRBJ2-2; CDR3 protein: CASSLLAGGLGELFF; CDR3 DNA: TGTGCCAGCAGCTTATTGGCGGGAGGACTCGGGGAGCTGTTTTTT
D gene: TRBD1; clone size: once; V gene: TRBV7-9; J gene: TRBJ2-2; CDR3 protein: CASSLVLGTAANTGELFF; CDR3 DNA: TGTGCCAGCAGCCTAGTGTTGGGGACAGCCGCGAACACCGGGGAGCTGTTTTTT
D gene: NA; clone size: NA; V gene: TRBV10-2; J gene: TRBJ1-1; CDR3 protein: CASSLTTENTEAFF; CDR3 DNA: TGCGCCAGCAGCCTAACGACAGAGAACACTGAAGCTTTCTTT
D gene: NA; clone size: NA; V gene: TRBV7-9; J gene: TRBJ2-5; CDR3 protein: CASSRQGQETQYF; CDR3 DNA: TGTGCCAGCAGTCGTCAGGGTCAAGAGACCCAGTACTTC
D gene: TRBD2; clone size: once; V gene: TRBV5-1; J gene: TRBJ2-2; CDR3 protein: CASSSLAGGPDTGELFF; CDR3 DNA: TGCGCCAGCAGCTCTCTAGCGGGAGGGCCCGACACCGGGGAGCTGTTTTTT
D gene: NA; clone size: NA; V gene: TRBV7-9; J gene: TRBJ2-7; CDR3 protein: CASSLGGDEQYF; CDR3 DNA: TGTGCCAGCAGCTTAGGAGGAGACGAGCAGTACTTC
D gene: TRBD2; clone size: NA; V gene: TRBV6-5; J gene: TRBJ2-7; CDR3 protein: CASGISTSGEYEQYF; CDR3 DNA: TGTGCCAGCGGGATTTCGACTAGCGGGGAATACGAGCAGTACTTC
D gene: TRBD1; clone size: NA; V gene: TRBV2; J gene: TRBJ2-7; CDR3 protein: CASSEAPSTGEGSYEQYF; CDR3 DNA: TGTGCCAGCAGTGAAGCCCCATCGACAGGGGAAGGATCATACGAGCAGTACTTC
D gene: NA; clone size: NA; V gene: TRBV18; J gene: TRBJ1-1; CDR3 protein: CASSPPANTEAFF; CDR3 DNA: TGTGCCAGCTCACCACCGGCGAACACTGAAGCTTTCTTT
D gene: NA; clone size: once; V gene: TRBV5-8; J gene: TRBJ2-5; CDR3 protein: CATSRGGETQYF; CDR3 DNA: TGTGCCACTTCCAGGGGGGGAGAGACCCAGTACTTC
D gene: NA; clone size: NA; V gene: TRBV9; J gene: TRBJ2-1; CDR3 protein: CASGPGGGHYNEQFF; CDR3 DNA: TGTGCCAGCGGGCCAGGAGGGGGACACTACAATGAGCAGTTCTTC